This T cell receptor beta chain was identified during a study of cytomegalovirus exposure and HLA in healthy donors. Primers included in the PCR were 60 Vbeta and 13 Jbeta primers. Repertoires were generated with immunoSEQ multiplex PCR, while TCRdb's copy carries only in-frame clones and drops some. The table records about 78,000 clones, 55% to 75% of them present only once. Study conclusions and caveats: Later on, a genetic analysis was performed. It linked a missense variant in DCLRE1C with V- and J-gene trimming of TCR beta.

The CDR3 is 13 residues long. Germline CDR1 is SGHTA and CDR2 is FQGTGA. Trimming took 5 bases from V and 9 from J, leaving 14 bases between them. As regards this clone: Its antigen is as yet unknown.

The specimen was PBMCs. The receptor was derived from a man aged 25 to 40 in good health and CMV-seropositive. J is TRBJ2-1 and V is TRBV7-3; D might be TRBD1 (6 bases). The DNA for the CDR3 is TGTGCCAGCAGCAGAACCCCCAGGGGTGAGCAGTTCTTC. It specifies CASSRTPRGEQFF.